This T cell receptor beta chain was captured in a study of identical twins. TCRdb itself ran the 5' RACE reads through MiXCR, one entry per CDR3 protein. The data contain roughly 260,000 distinct CDR3 sequences, around 7.6% of them singletons. Looked up from germline, CDR1 is SGHRS and CDR2 is YFSETQ. V dropped 4 bases and J dropped 4 bases, with 15 bases sitting between them. This CDR3 has 15 amino acids. Study-wide points: Modelling underestimated the level of out-of-frame TCR alpha sharing observed in monozygotic twins. Fewer insertions were carried by abundant cord blood beta clonotypes, but none was seen in memory repertoires. Twins shared beta out-of-frame sequences in excess, but this excess was weaker.

This clonotype was seen only a few times. What it binds is not known. The data were also submitted as part of a second study, on yellow fever vaccine responses in identical twins.

The chain couples TRBV5-1 to TRBJ1-5; D possibly corresponds to TRBD1 (6 bases). This clonotype originated in a woman in her late teens or twenties in good health. The sequencing sample was made of CD8+ T cells sorted from blood. Written as DNA, the CDR3 is TGCGCCAGCAGCCCGGCAGGGGCAGTTAATCAGCCCCAGCATTTT. Its translation: CASSPAGAVNQPQHF.